This is a list of T cell receptor beta chains from one sample in a study of graft-versus-host responses after intestinal transplantation. These TCRs' antigens remain unknown. Sequencing was performed with immunoSEQ multiplex PCR; in TCRdb, only in-frame clones are kept and a portion is missing. The sample gives about 47,000 clones, 85% to 95% of which show up once; around 0.23% is in the top ten. The starting material was unstimulated CD8+ T cells sorted from spleen or lymph node cells, obtained before transplant. The origin of the receptors is a human donor who was the organ donor for an intestinal transplant. The CDR3 runs from the conserved cysteine through the conserved F or W. The order of the fields is V gene, J gene, clone size, CDR3 length, CDR3 protein. Only some rows state a clone size, as once, few, many or a class for expanded clones.

>TRBV7-2|TRBJ2-3|NA|11
CASSPSRYQYF
>TRBV9|TRBJ2-3|NA|17
CASSPGVVAGPTDTQYF
>TRBV28|TRBJ2-7|once|13
CASRLADSYEQYF
>TRBV9|TRBJ1-1|once|17
CASSGVPGQGLNTEAFF
>TRBV9|TRBJ1-1|NA|13
CASSVEGQGEAFF
>TRBV4-1|TRBJ1-5|NA|14
CASSQSQGFQPQHF
>TRBV5-1|TRBJ2-1|NA|14
CASILGTDYNEQFF
>TRBV5-1|TRBJ1-1|NA|14
CASSSGTANTEAFF
>TRBV11-2|TRBJ1-4|NA|14
CASSLGRANEKLFF
>TRBV30|TRBJ1-1|NA|12
CACQEGNTEAFF
>TRBV5-4|TRBJ1-6|NA|16
CASSLRTDPINSPLHF
>TRBV6-5|TRBJ2-1|NA|15
CASSEAENSYNEQFF
>TRBV7-3|TRBJ1-5|NA|16
CASIGNRASLGQPQHF
>TRBV5-1|TRBJ2-1|NA|16
CASSLGLAGGLNEQFF
>TRBV5-1|TRBJ2-7|NA|15
CASSATDGWSYEQYF
>TRBV27|TRBJ2-3|NA|13
CASSPFLTDTQYF
>TRBV7-3|TRBJ2-7|NA|15
CASSRTGVLSYEQYF
>TRBV27|TRBJ2-3|NA|14
CASSLGGYTDTQYF
>TRBV28|TRBJ2-5|NA|15
CASSPAGIEKETQYF
>TRBV7-9|TRBJ1-4|NA|15
CASSLIGWGDEKLFF
>TRBV19|TRBJ2-4|NA|18
CASSIYANQLAGENIQYF
>TRBV4-1|TRBJ2-2|NA|17
CASSPLQGLLYAGELFF
>TRBV2|TRBJ2-7|NA|13
CASSELTSVGQYF
>TRBV13|TRBJ1-1|NA|14
CASSSRQGNTEAFF
>TRBV13|TRBJ2-7|NA|17
CASREILPGQGRYEQYF
>TRBV2|TRBJ1-2|NA|13
CASSEAGSYGYTF
>TRBV5-6|TRBJ1-2|NA|14
CASSLGGTNYGYTF
>TRBV28|TRBJ1-4|NA|17
CASSGTGVLREDEKLFF
>TRBV6-5|TRBJ1-1|NA|13
CASSSSVNTEAFF
>TRBV11-3|TRBJ2-3|NA|13
CASSAETGDTQYF
>TRBV27|TRBJ1-2|NA|14
CASSWTGVDYGYTF
>TRBV6-5|TRBJ2-2|few|15
CASSYRGQGTGELFF
>TRBV27|TRBJ1-6|NA|15
CASSLGSGGSSPLHF
>TRBV19|TRBJ1-2|once|15
CASSITGTGGDGYTF
>TRBV27|TRBJ1-1|NA|16
CASSPSRGAWDTEAFF
>TRBV19|TRBJ1-5|NA|15
CASSIATGLIQPQHF
>TRBV19|TRBJ2-2|NA|16
CASSLPGQGGTGELFF
>TRBV28|TRBJ1-5|NA|16
CASRGPGQGLNQPQHF
>TRBV27|TRBJ1-2|NA|13
CASSADRAHGYTF
>TRBV18|TRBJ2-2|NA|13
CASSPPVTGELFF
>TRBV6-1|TRBJ1-1|NA|12
CASRGMNTEAFF
>TRBV11-1|TRBJ2-7|NA|14
CASSFGTGTYEQYF
>TRBV4-1|TRBJ2-7|NA|17
CASSQDSTVQMSYEQYF